The entry below gives a single T cell receptor beta chain sequence along with its context. The antigen remains unidentified. Data came from immunoSEQ multiplex PCR; TCRdb stores just in-frame clones and leaves some out. The data show 66,000 or so clones, approximately 82% seen once. Drawing of blood for sampling happened at baseline, at cycle 4 day 1, and at cycle 7 day 1. This sample is part of a study of OX40 agonist ivuxolimab in advanced cancers. Losses at the gene ends were 7 bases for V and 5 bases for J; bases not matched to a gene: 11. This CDR3 region has 17 residues. Germline values: CDR1 LNHDA, CDR2 SQIVND (reference sequence). Study-level results: Among T cells, CD8+ cells averaged more expanded clones than CD4+ cells. The study observed clonal expansion of CD4+ and CD8+ blood T cells by week 6 at 0.1 to 3.0 mg/kg.

The clonotype was recovered from an adult with an advanced solid tumor such as melanoma, head and neck, liver or kidney cancer. The chain couples TRBV19 to TRBJ2-2; 12 bases match TRBD2. The sequencing here drew on CD4+ or CD8+ T cells sorted from blood, taken in a trial of the OX40 agonist ivuxolimab. CDR3 region: CASNRLAGVVGTGELFF. The CDR3 DNA follows: TGTGCCAGTAATAGACTAGCGGGAGTGGTCGGAACCGGGGAGCTGTTTTTT.